Following are 7 T cell receptor beta chains from one sample sequenced in a study of STAT5B mutations in CD4+ large granular lymphocyte leukemia. Clones were read by immunoSEQ multiplex PCR, and TCRdb kept only the in-frame ones, dropping some. This sample has almost 30,000 clones; approximately 80% occur once, and the top ten carry about 6%. Sequenced sample: CD4+ T cells from blood buffy coats. The receptor set was obtained from a human donor in good health.

The chain has TRBV19 and TRBJ2-6, with 9 bases fitting TRBD1. The CDR3 runs 17 residues. Trimming cost V 7 bases and J 1 base; bases outside gene matches: 8. Germline CDR1 LNHDA, CDR2 SQIVND (reference sequence). The CDR3: CASTPDRGGSGANVLTF. CDR3 nucleotide sequence: TGTGCCAGTACTCCGGACAGGGGAGGTTCTGGGGCCAACGTCCTGACTTTC.

V gene TRBV6-4 combines with J gene TRBJ1-5, with 9 bases fitting TRBD1. The CDR3 runs to 20 residues. Germline V CDR1 and CDR2: MRHNA, SNTAGT. V trimming: 5 bases; J trimming: 2 bases; junction bases outside the gene matches: 19. The CDR3 DNA follows: TGTGCCAGCAGTTGGTCGGACAGGGGTGAGTTTAGCTTAGGCAATCAGCCCCAGCATTTT. It codes for CASSWSDRGEFSLGNQPQHF.

V and J are TRBV9 and TRBJ2-1, with TRBD2 identical over 16 bases. Germline V CDR1 and CDR2: SGDLS, YYNGEE. The CDR3 runs to 16 residues. V gave up 5 bases and J gave up 8 bases; unmatched junction bases: 7. CDR3 sequence reads: CASSPGTSGGAYEQFF. CDR3 sequence (DNA): TGTGCCAGCAGTCCCGGGACTAGCGGGGGGGCGTATGAGCAGTTCTTC.

This chain joins TRBV18 and TRBJ2-3; no clear D. Germline CDR1 and CDR2: KGHSH and LQKENI. This CDR3 contains 14 residues. Trimming shortened V by 6 bases and J by 0 bases, and 10 bases separated the two germline ends. The CDR3 is CASSAARSTDTQYF. Here the CDR3 DNA reads TGTGCCAGCTCTGCCGCTAGAAGCACAGATACGCAGTATTTT. Together with reference TRBV18 and TRBJ2-3, the CDR3 gives the full variable domain: NAGVMQNPRHLVRRRGQEARLRCSPMKGHSHVYWYRQLPEEGLKFMVYLQKENIIDESGMPKERFSAEFPKEGPSILRIQQVVRGDSAAYFCASSAARSTDTQYFGPGTRLTVL.

The genes are TRBV23-1 and TRBJ2-7; D is unresolved. TRBV23-1 is placed among ORFs of uncertain function. The CDR3 is 16 amino acids. The ends were cut back, 1 base at V and 2 bases at J, with 15 bases in the middle. CDR3 residues: CASSQLSGECTYEQYF. CDR3 bases: TGCGCCAGCAGTCAATTGTCGGGCGAGTGTACCTACGAGCAGTACTTC.

To note about this clone: Other DNA sequences of this sample code for an identical CDR3. The CDR3 sequence is CASSYGGTEAFF. As DNA, the CDR3 is TGTGCCAGCAGTTACGGGGGGACTGAAGCTTTCTTT. The chain couples TRBV6-5 to TRBJ1-1; D might be TRBD1 (5 bases). The V end was cut by 2 bases, the J end by 5 bases, with 6 bases between. The germline V gene has CDR1 MNHEY and CDR2 SVGAGI. CDR3 length equals 12 residues.

This clone appeared a single time. The chain carries TRBV7-8 and TRBJ2-7; 15 bases match TRBD2. CDR1 is SGHVS, CDR2 FQNEAQ, per germline. The CDR3 has 18 residues. V was clipped by 2 bases and J by 2 bases; unmatched bases: 7. The CDR3 protein is CASSLSPGTSGGTYEQYF. DNA of the CDR3: TGTGCCAGCAGCTTAAGCCCCGGGACTAGCGGGGGGACCTACGAGCAGTACTTC.